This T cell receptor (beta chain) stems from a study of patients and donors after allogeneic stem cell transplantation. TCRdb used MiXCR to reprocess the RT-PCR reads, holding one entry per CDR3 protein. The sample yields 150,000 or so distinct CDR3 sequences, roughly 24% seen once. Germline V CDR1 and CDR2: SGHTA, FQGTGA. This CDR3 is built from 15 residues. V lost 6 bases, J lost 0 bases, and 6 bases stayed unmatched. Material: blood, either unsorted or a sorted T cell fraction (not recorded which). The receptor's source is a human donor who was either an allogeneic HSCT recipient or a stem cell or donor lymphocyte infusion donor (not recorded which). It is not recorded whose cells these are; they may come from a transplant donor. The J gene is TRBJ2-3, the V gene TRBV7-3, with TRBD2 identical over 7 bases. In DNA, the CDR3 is TGTGCCAGCAGAACCCTAGCGGCTAGCACAGATACGCAGTATTTT. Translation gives CASRTLAASTDTQYF.